This paragraph reports one T cell receptor (beta chain). The authors built TCR beta libraries using iRepertoire HTBI primers and Arm-PCR of CDR3 regions. TCRdb independently ran MiXCR on the multiplex PCR reads; one entry per CDR3 protein. The profile shows a few hundred thousand distinct CDR3 sequences, around 15% of them singletons. Trimming cost V 3 bases and J 3 bases; bases outside gene matches: 7. CDR3 length equals 14 residues. Germline V CDR1 and CDR2: DFQATT, SNEGSKA (reference sequence). This record belongs to a study of regulatory T cells in long-lasting Graves disease. Time point noted: newly diagnosed GD, antithyroid drugs for less than 3 months. There was RNA extracted from PBMCs, and the TCR library was made from it. The sample also formed part of further work on T cells in Graves' hyperthyroidism and ophthalmopathy.

The chain is built from TRBV20-1 and TRBJ2-7; TRBD1 agrees at 8 bases. Sequencing was performed on peripheral blood mononuclear cells (PBMCs), taken at new diagnosis, from a patient treated with antithyroid drugs. The clonotype originates from a woman aged 45-60 years with Graves disease. The CDR3 nucleotides are TGCAGTGCTAGTAGGGGGACAGGTATCTACGAGCAGTACTTC. Residues: CSASRGTGIYEQYF.